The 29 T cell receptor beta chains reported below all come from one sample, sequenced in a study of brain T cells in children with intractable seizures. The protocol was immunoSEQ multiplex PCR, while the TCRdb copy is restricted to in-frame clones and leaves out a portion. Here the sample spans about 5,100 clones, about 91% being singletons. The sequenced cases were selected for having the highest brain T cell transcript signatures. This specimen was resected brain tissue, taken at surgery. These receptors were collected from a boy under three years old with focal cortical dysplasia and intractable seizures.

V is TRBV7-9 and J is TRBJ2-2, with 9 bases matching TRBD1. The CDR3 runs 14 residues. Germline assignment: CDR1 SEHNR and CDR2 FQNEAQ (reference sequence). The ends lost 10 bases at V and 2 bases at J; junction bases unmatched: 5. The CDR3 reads CATQGQGNTGELFF. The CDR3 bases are TGTGCCACCCAGGGACAGGGAAACACCGGGGAGCTGTTTTTT. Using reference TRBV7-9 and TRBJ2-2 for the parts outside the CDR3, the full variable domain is DTGVSQNPRHKITKRGQNVTFRCDPISEHNRLYWYRQTLGQGPEFLTYFQNEAQLEKSRLLSDRFSAERPKGSFSTLEIQRTEQGDSAMYLCATQGQGNTGELFFGEGSRLTVL.

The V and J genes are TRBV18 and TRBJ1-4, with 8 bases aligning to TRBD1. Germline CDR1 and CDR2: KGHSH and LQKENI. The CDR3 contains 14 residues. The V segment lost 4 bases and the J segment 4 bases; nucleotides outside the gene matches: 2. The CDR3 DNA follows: TGTGCCAGCTCACAGGGACAGGATAATGAAAAACTGTTTTTT. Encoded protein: CASSQGQDNEKLFF.

The CDR3 region is CASSAGELFF. The CDR3 DNA reads as TGTGCCAGTTCGGCCGGGGAGCTGTTTTTT. The gene calls are TRBV19 and TRBJ2-2; D ambiguous. The CDR3 contains 10 residues. Trimming stripped 8 bases from V and 6 bases from J, with 4 bases between. The germline CDR1 and CDR2 sequences are LNHDA and SQIVND (reference sequence).

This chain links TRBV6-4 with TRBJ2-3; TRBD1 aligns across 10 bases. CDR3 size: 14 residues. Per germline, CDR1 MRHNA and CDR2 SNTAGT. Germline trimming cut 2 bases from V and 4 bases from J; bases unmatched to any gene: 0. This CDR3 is CASSDGQGADTQYF. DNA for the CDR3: TGTGCCAGCAGTGACGGACAGGGGGCAGATACGCAGTATTTT.

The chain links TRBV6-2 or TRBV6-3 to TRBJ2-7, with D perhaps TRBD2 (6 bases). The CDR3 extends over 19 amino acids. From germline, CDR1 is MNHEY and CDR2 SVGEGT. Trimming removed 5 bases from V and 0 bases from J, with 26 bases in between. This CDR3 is CASSLPDSGRFLSSYEQYF. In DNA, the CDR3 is TGTGCCAGCAGTCTCCCGGATAGCGGTCGTTTTTTAAGCTCCTACGAGCAGTACTTC.

In nucleotides, the CDR3 is TGTGCCAGCAGTTACAGGCAGGGGAGTGAAAAACTGTTTTTT. It translates to CASSYRQGSEKLFF. This chain joins TRBV6-5 and TRBJ1-4; tentatively, D is TRBD1 (6 bases). Trimming cost V 2 bases and J 7 bases, with 11 bases left between them. This CDR3 spans 14 amino acids. Per the germline V gene, CDR1 is MNHEY and CDR2 is SVGAGI.

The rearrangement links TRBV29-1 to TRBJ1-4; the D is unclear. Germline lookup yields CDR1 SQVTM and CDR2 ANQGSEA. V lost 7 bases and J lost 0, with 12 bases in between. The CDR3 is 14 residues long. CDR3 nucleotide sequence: TGCAGCGGGTCAGACGGAGCAACTAATGAAAAACTGTTTTTT. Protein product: CSGSDGATNEKLFF.

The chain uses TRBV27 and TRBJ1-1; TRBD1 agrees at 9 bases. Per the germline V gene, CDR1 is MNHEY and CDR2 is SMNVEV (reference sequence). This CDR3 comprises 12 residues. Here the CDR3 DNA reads TGTGTGGGGACAGGGTGCTACACTGAAGCTTTCTTT. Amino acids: CVGTGCYTEAFF.

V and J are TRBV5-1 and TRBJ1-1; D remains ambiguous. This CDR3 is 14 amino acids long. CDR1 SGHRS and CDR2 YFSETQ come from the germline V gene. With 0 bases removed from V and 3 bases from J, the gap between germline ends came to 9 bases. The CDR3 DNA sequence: TGCGCCAGCAGCTTGGCCGCCAGAGACACTGAAGCTTTCTTT. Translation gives CASSLAARDTEAFF.

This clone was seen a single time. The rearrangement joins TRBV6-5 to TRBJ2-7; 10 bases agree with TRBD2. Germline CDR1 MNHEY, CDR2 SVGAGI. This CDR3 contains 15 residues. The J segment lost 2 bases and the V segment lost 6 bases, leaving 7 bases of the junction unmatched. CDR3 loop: CASSLLAGAPYEQYF. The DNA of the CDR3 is TGTGCCAGCAGCCTCCTAGCGGGAGCCCCCTACGAGCAGTACTTC.

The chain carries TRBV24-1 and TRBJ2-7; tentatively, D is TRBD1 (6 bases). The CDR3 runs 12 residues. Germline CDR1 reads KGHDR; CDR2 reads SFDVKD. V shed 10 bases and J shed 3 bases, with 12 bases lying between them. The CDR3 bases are TGTGCCACTACGGACAGATTCTACGAGCAGTACTTC. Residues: CATTDRFYEQYF.

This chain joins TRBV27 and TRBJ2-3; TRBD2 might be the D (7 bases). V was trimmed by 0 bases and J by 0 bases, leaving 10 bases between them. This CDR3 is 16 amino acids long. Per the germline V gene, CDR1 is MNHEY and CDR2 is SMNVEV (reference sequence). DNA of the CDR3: TGTGCCAGCAGTTTATCCGGGGGGCTTAGCACAGATACGCAGTATTTT. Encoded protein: CASSLSGGLSTDTQYF.

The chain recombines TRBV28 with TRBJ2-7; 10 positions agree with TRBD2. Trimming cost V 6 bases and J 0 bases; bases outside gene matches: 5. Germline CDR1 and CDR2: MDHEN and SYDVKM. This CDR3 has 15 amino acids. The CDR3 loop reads CASRRTSGNSYEQYF. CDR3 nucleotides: TGTGCCAGCAGGCGAACTAGCGGGAACTCCTACGAGCAGTACTTC.

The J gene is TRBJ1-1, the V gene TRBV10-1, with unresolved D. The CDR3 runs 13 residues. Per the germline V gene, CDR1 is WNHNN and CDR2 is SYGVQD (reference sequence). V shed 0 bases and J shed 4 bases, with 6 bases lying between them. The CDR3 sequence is CASSESGGTEAFF. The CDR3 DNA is TGCGCCAGCAGTGAGTCGGGCGGCACTGAAGCTTTCTTT.

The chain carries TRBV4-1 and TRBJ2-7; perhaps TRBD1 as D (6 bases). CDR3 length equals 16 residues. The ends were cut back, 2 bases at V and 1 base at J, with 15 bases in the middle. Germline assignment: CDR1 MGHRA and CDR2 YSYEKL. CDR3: CASSQFTGPSSYEQYF. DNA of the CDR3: TGCGCCAGCAGCCAATTCACAGGGCCATCTTCCTACGAGCAGTACTTC.

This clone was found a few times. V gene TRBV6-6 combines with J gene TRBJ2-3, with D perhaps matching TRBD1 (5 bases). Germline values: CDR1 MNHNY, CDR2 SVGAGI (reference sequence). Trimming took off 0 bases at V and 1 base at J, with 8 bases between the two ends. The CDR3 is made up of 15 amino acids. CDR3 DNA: TGTGCCAGCAGTTACTCCCTACAGGGCACAGATACGCAGTATTTT. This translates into CASSYSLQGTDTQYF.

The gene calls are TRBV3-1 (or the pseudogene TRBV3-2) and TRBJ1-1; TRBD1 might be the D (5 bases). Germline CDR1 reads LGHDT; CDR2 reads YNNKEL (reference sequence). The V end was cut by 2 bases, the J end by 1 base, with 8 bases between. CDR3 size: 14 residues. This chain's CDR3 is CASSQSDRNTEAFF. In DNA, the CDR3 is TGTGCCAGCAGCCAATCAGACAGGAACACTGAAGCTTTCTTT.

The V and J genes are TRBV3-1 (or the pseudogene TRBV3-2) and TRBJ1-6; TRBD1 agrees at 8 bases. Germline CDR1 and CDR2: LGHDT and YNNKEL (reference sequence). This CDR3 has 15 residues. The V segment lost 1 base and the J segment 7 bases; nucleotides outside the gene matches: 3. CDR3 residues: CASSQAGTGNSPLHF. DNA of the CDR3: TGTGCCAGCAGCCAAGCCGGGACAGGAAATTCACCCCTCCACTTT.

The CDR3 region is CASSPGPYEQYF. Here the CDR3 DNA reads TGTGCCAGCAGTCCCGGACCCTACGAGCAGTACTTC. This sequence joins TRBV12-3 or TRBV12-4 and TRBJ2-7; D unresolved. CDR3 length: 12 residues. V gave up 5 bases and J gave up 2 bases, with 7 bases separating them.

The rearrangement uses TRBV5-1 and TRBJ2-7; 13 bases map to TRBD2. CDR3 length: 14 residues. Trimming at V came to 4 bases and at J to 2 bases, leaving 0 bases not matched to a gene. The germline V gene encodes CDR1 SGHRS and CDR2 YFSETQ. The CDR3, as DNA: TGCGCCAGCAGCACTAGCGGGGGGGCCTACGAGCAGTACTTC. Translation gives CASSTSGGAYEQYF.

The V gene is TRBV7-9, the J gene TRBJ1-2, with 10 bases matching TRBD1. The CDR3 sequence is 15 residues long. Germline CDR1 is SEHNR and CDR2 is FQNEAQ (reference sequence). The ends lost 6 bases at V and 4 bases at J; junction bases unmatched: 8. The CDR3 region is CASSLETGGAYGYTF. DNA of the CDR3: TGTGCCAGCAGTTTGGAGACAGGGGGCGCCTATGGCTACACCTTC.

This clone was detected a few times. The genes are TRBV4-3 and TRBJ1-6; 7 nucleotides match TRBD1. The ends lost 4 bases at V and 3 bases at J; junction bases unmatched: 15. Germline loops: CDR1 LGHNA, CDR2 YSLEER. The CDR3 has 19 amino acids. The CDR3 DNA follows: TGCGCCAGCAGCCCTGGACAGGCACAATTTAGGATCTATAATTCACCCCTCCACTTT. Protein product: CASSPGQAQFRIYNSPLHF.

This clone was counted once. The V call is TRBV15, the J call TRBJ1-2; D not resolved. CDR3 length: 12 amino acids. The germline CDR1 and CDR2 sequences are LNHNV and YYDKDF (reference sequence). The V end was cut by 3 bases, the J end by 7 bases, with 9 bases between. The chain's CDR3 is CATSRLWAGYTF. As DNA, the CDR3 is TGTGCCACCAGCAGGCTCTGGGCTGGCTACACCTTC.

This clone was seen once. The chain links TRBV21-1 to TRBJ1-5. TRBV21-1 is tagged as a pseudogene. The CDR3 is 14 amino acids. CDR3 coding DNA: TGTGCCAGGTATCTTAGAAAGGACAATCAGCCCCAGCATTTT. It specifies CARYLRKDNQPQHF.

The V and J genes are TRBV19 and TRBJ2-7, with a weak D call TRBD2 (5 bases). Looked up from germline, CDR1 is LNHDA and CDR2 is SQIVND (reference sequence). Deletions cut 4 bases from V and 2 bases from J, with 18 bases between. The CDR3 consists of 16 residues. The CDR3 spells CASSTPVGKPTYEQYF. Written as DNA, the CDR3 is TGTGCCAGTAGTACCCCCGTCGGGAAACCTACCTACGAGCAGTACTTC.

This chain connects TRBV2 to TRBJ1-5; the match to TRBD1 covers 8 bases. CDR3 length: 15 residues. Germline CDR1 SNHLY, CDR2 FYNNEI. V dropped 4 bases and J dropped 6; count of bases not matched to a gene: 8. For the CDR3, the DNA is TGTGCCAGCAGTGGAAACACAGGGGGAAGTCAGCCCCAGCATTTT. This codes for CASSGNTGGSQPQHF.

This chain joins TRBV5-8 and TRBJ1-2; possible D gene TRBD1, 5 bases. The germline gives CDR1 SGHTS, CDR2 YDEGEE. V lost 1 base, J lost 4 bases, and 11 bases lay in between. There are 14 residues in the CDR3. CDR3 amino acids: CASSLRGFSYGYTF. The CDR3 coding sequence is TGTGCCAGCAGCTTGCGGGGGTTTAGCTATGGCTACACCTTC. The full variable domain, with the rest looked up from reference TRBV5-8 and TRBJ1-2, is EAGVTQSPTHLIKTRGQQATLRCSPISGHTSVYWYQQALGLGLQFLLWYDEGEERNRGNFPPRFSGRQFPNYSSELNVNALELEDSALYLCASSLRGFSYGYTFGSGTRLTVV.

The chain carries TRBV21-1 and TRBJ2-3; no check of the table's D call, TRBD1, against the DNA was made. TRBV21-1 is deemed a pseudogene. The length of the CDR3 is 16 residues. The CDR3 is CASSKVGDRDTDTQYF. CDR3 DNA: TGTGCCAGCAGCAAGGTGGGGGACAGGGACACAGATACGCAGTATTTT.

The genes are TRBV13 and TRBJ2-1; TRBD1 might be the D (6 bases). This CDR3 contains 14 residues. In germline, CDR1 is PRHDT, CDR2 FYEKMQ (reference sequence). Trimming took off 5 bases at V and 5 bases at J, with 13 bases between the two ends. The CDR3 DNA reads TGTGCCAGCAGCGGAACGACAGGACACAATGAGCAGTTCTTC. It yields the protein CASSGTTGHNEQFF.